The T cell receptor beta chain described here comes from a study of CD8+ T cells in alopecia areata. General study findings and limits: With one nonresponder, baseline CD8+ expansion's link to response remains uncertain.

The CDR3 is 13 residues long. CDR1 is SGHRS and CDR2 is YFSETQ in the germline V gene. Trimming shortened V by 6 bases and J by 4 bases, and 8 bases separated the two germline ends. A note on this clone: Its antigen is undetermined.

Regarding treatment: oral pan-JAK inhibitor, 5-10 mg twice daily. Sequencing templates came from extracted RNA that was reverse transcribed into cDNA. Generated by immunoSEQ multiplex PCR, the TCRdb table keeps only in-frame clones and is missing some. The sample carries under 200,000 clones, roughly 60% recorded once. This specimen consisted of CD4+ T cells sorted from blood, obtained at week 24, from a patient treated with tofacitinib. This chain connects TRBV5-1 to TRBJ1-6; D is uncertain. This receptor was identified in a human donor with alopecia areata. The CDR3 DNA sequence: TGCGCCAGCACCCTTGGATATAATTCACCCCTCCACTTT. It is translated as CASTLGYNSPLHF.